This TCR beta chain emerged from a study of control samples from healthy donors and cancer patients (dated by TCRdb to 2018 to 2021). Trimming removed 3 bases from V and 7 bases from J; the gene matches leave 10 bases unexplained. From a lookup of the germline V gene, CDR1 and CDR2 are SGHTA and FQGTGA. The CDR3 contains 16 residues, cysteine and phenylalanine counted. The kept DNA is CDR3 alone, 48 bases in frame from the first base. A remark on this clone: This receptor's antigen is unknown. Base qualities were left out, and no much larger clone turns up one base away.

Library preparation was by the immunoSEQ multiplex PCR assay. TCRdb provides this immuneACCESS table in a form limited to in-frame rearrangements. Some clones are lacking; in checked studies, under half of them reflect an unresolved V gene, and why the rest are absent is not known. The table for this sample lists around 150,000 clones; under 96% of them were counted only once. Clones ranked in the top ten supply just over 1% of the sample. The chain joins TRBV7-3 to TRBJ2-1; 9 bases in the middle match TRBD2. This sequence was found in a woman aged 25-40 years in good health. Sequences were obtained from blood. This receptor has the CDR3 CASSLVEVAGDNEQFF. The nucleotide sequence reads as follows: TGTGCCAGCAGCTTGGTGGAAGTAGCGGGAGATAATGAGCAGTTCTTC.